This T cell receptor beta chain was profiled in a study of blood T cell repertoires in COVID-19. Across the study: From the United States, Italy and Spain came samples of acute and convalescent COVID-19.

This CDR3 has 15 residues. The germline V gene has CDR1 MNHEY and CDR2 SMNVEV (reference sequence). V gave up 4 bases and J gave up 0 bases, with 13 bases separating them. Authors' data handling: Researchers report that nucleated cell counts were estimated from reference gene primer amplification. Some clones are missing from TCRdb's copy, which holds only in-frame ones; the method was immunoSEQ multiplex PCR. From that table come the V and J calls and clone size; the DNA was used to work out D and trimming. The data show some 200,000 clones, around 87% seen once. Specimen: peripheral blood. The chain links TRBV27 to TRBJ2-7; maybe TRBD2 (6 bases). This TCR came from a middle-aged man with active or convalescent COVID-19. CDR3 in DNA: TGTGCCAGCAGTTCCGGGACTGCCGTCTCCTACGAGCAGTACTTC. Its protein is CASSSGTAVSYEQYF.